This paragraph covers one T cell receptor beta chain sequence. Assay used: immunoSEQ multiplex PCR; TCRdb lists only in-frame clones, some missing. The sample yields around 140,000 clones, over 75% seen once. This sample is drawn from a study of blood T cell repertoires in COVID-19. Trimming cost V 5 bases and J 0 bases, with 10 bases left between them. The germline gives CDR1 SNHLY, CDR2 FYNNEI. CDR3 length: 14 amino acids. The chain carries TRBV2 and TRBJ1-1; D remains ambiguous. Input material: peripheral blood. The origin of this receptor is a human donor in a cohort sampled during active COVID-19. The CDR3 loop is CASSPSLLNTEAFF. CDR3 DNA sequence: TGTGCCAGCAGTCCAAGCCTCCTGAACACTGAAGCTTTCTTT.